Each of the 14 T cell receptor beta chains below was sequenced from the same sample in a study of chemoradiotherapy in HPV16-positive cancers. The protocol was immunoSEQ multiplex PCR, while the TCRdb copy is restricted to in-frame clones and leaves out a portion. This sample has 9,500 to 12,000 clones; 74% occur once, and the top ten carry about a third. The sample was collected from a patient who underwent chemoradiotherapy. The receptors here all came from a human donor with HPV-associated anogenital cancer.

This chain uses TRBV19 with TRBJ1-1; possibly TRBD1 for D (6 bases). Germline V gene sequence: CDR1 LNHDA, CDR2 SQIVND (reference sequence). This CDR3 contains 13 residues. V gave up 8 bases and J gave up 5 bases, with 15 bases separating them. Here the CDR3 reads CASVAGAKTEAFF. CDR3 DNA sequence: TGTGCCAGTGTCGCGGGGGCGAAAACTGAAGCTTTCTTT.

The CDR3 region has the DNA TGTGCCAGCTCACCACCGGGAGAGACCCAGTACTTC. Amino acid sequence: CASSPPGETQYF. The chain carries TRBV18 and TRBJ2-5; no firm D call. CDR3 size: 12 residues. Between the trimmed V and J ends, which lost 0 bases and 4 bases, there was a span of 3 bases. CDR1 is KGHSH and CDR2 is LQKENI in the germline V gene.

The rearrangement joins TRBV28 to TRBJ1-1; D may be TRBD1 (6 bases). The CDR3 is 14 residues long. In germline, CDR1 is MDHEN, CDR2 SYDVKM. The ends were cut back, 6 bases at V and 3 bases at J, with 14 bases in the middle. This chain's CDR3 is CASSWGGADTEAFF. CDR3 sequence (DNA): TGTGCCAGCAGCTGGGGGGGGGCAGACACTGAAGCTTTCTTT.

The chain is built from TRBV27 and TRBJ2-6; 10 positions agree with TRBD1. V lost 8 bases to trimming and J lost 2 bases; unmatched junction nucleotides: 9. CDR3 length: 17 residues. Germline loops: CDR1 MNHEY, CDR2 SMNVEV (reference sequence). CDR3 in amino acids: CASDRDRGSPGANVLTF. CDR3 DNA: TGTGCCAGCGACCGGGACAGGGGTTCACCTGGGGCCAACGTCCTGACTTTC.

J is TRBJ2-2 and V is TRBV5-5; D may be TRBD1 (5 bases). V was cut by 0 bases and J by 5 bases, with 11 bases left in between. CDR3 length: 15 residues. Germline V CDR1 and CDR2: SGHKS, YYEKEE (reference sequence). In nucleotides, the CDR3 is TGTGCCAGCAGCTTGGAGGGGCTTGGGACCGGGGAGCTGTTTTTT. Translation gives CASSLEGLGTGELFF.

This chain uses TRBV21-1 with TRBJ2-7; no DNA check was done on the table's D call, TRBD2. TRBV21-1 is termed a pseudogene. The CDR3 has 14 residues. CDR3 sequence (DNA): TGTGCCAGCAGCAAAGGGACTAGCGTTCGAGAGCAGTACGTC. Translation gives CASSKGTSVREQYV.

This chain joins TRBV13 and TRBJ1-5, with 9 bases fitting TRBD1. In germline, CDR1 is PRHDT, CDR2 FYEKMQ (reference sequence). The junction had 1 base not matched to a gene; V was cut back by 2 bases and J by 2 bases. This CDR3 spans 15 amino acids. For the CDR3, the DNA is TGTGCCAGCAGCTTAAGGACAGGGGGCAATCAGCCCCAGCATTTT. The encoded protein is CASSLRTGGNQPQHF. The full variable domain, completed using reference TRBV13 and TRBJ1-5, is AAGVIQSPRHLIKEKRETATLKCYPIPRHDTVYWYQQGPGQDPQFLISFYEKMQSDKGSIPDRFSAQQFSDYHSELNMSSLELGDSALYFCASSLRTGGNQPQHFGDGTRLSIL.

The chain recombines TRBV5-1 with TRBJ2-5; D remains unclear. V lost 0 bases and J 3 bases, leaving 9 bases between the germline ends. Germline assignment: CDR1 SGHRS and CDR2 YFSETQ. This CDR3 region has 14 residues. The CDR3 is CASSLGLGKETQYF. CDR3 in DNA: TGCGCCAGCAGCTTGGGTCTAGGAAAAGAGACCCAGTACTTC.

The chain links TRBV6-5 to TRBJ2-1; 9 nucleotides line up with TRBD2. Germline V gene lookup returns CDR1 MNHEY and CDR2 SVGAGI. The V and J ends lost 7 bases and 7 bases, in that order; junction bases with no gene match: 11. The CDR3 is made up of 15 amino acids. CDR3: CASTAGGGGWNEQFF. The CDR3 bases are TGTGCCAGCACGGCGGGGGGGGGCGGGTGGAATGAGCAGTTCTTC.

The V and J genes are TRBV7-8 and TRBJ2-2; 10 bases are a match to TRBD2. After removal of 1 base from V and 5 bases from J, the junction contained 7 bases not matched to a gene. This CDR3 spans 17 amino acids. Germline assignment: CDR1 SGHVS and CDR2 FQNEAQ. CDR3 sequence: CASSLVVASGSTGELFF. For the CDR3, the DNA is TGTGCCAGCAGCTTAGTGGTGGCTAGCGGGAGTACCGGGGAGCTGTTTTTT.

This clone has only one observation. The chain employs TRBV28 and TRBJ2-1; 7 nucleotides align to TRBD2. Germline-derived CDR1 and CDR2 are MDHEN and SYDVKM. The ends lost 3 bases at V and 9 bases at J; junction bases unmatched: 2. CDR3 length: 12 amino acids. The CDR3 reads CASSLGGIEQFF. CDR3 nucleotides: TGTGCCAGCAGTTTGGGGGGGATTGAGCAGTTCTTC. Variable domain in full (rest from reference TRBV28 and TRBJ2-1): DVKVTQSSRYLVKRTGEKVFLECVQDMDHENMFWYRQDPGLGLRLIYFSYDVKMKEKGDIPEGYSVSREKKERFSLILESASTNQTSMYLCASSLGGIEQFFGPGTRLTVL.

This clone was counted a few times. The V gene is TRBV28, the J gene TRBJ2-7; D perhaps matches TRBD2 (5 bases). There are 11 residues in the CDR3. V was trimmed by 8 bases and J by 4 bases, leaving 9 bases between them. The germline V gene encodes CDR1 MDHEN and CDR2 SYDVKM. CDR3 amino acids: CASGGGYEQYV. The CDR3 DNA reads as TGTGCCAGCGGTGGAGGTTACGAGCAGTACGTC.

The V and J genes are TRBV7-9 and TRBJ1-3, with D unclear. The CDR3 consists of 14 residues. Germline CDR1 is SEHNR and CDR2 is FQNEAQ (reference sequence). V gave up 5 bases and J gave up 1 base, with 9 bases separating them. CDR3 coding DNA: TGTGCCAGCAGCCCCGCCGGGTCTGGAAACACCATATATTTT. Encoded protein: CASSPAGSGNTIYF.

The chain links TRBV11-3 to TRBJ2-5; no clear D gene. The CDR3 spans 13 residues. The ends were cut back, 5 bases at V and 5 bases at J, with 12 bases in the middle. Germline CDR1 is SGHNT and CDR2 is YENEEA. The CDR3 DNA reads as TGTGCCAGCAGCCCCATAGCAAGGGAGACCCAGTACTTC. Translated, it gives CASSPIARETQYF.